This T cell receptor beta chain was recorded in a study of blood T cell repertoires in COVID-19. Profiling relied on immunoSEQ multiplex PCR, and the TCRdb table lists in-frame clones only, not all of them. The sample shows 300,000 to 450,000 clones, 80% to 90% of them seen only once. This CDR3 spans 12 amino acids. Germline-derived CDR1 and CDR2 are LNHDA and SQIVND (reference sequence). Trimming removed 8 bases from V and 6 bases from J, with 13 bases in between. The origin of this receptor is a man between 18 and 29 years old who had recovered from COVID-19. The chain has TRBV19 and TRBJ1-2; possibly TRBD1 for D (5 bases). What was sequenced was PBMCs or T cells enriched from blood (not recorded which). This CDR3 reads CASSRGGHGYTF. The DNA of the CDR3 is TGTGCCAGTTCCCGCGGGGGACATGGCTACACCTTC. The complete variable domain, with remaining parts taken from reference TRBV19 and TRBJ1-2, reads DGGITQSPKYLFRKEGQNVTLSCEQNLNHDAMYWYRQDPGQGLRLIYYSQIVNDFQKGDIAEGYSVSREKKESFPLTVTSAQKNPTAFYLCASSRGGHGYTFGSGTRLTVV.